Presented here are 6 T cell receptor beta chains from one specimen sequenced in a study of blood T cells in healthy people across ages (dated by TCRdb to the mid-2010s). The method was 5' RACE. Sequencing was carried out with an Illumina HiSeq 2500. A second PCR of roughly 6 to 12 cycles was run with a J-beta primer mix and a sample-barcoded 5' primer. The public reads were reanalyzed by TCRdb: fastp trimming at Q25, MiXCR alignment, in-frame beta chains only. Every CDR3 protein is listed once, alongside the most common genes and DNA of its rows. This sample lists more than 750,000 distinct CDR3 sequences; roughly 29% were detected once. The ten largest account for around 9.6% of the sample. This sample was also put to use in a study of T cells of mothers and their children.

Input material: blood. The receptors were sampled from a woman in her 40s in good health.

The V and J genes are TRBV7-3 and TRBJ2-1; 12 bases are a match to TRBD2. J lost 1 base, V lost 1 base, and 8 bases had no gene match. Germline assignment: CDR1 SGHTA and CDR2 FQGTGA. The CDR3 is made up of 19 amino acids. In nucleotides, the CDR3 is TGTGCCAGCAGCTTAAGGGGGCGGACTAGCGGGGAATCCTACAATGAGCAGTTCTTC. Protein: CASSLRGRTSGESYNEQFF.

This clonotype has only a few counts. J is TRBJ1-2 and V is TRBV12-3 or TRBV12-4, with a weak D call TRBD1 (6 bases). V lost 5 bases, J lost 4 bases, and 17 bases lay in between. The CDR3 runs to 15 residues. In DNA, the CDR3 is TGTGCCAGCAGTACCGGGACAACAAATTCCTATGGCTACACCTTC. Translation gives CASSTGTTNSYGYTF.

This clonotype has a single count. The chain is built from TRBV7-2 and TRBJ2-5; maybe TRBD1 (7 bases). There are 17 residues in the CDR3. Germline loops: CDR1 SGHTA, CDR2 FQGNSA. The V end was cut by 1 base, the J end by 0 bases, with 15 bases between. The CDR3 bases are TGTGCCAGCAGCTTAGTAGGAGGGACAGCCTACCAAGAGACCCAGTACTTC. Amino acids: CASSLVGGTAYQETQYF.

This clonotype was seen at least ten times. This rearrangement joins TRBV5-1 to TRBJ1-2; 12 positions match TRBD1. CDR1 and CDR2 from the germline V gene are SGHRS and YFSETQ. The CDR3 sequence is 14 residues long. V dropped 4 bases and J dropped 3; count of bases not matched to a gene: 1. CDR3 DNA sequence: TGCGCCAGCAGCGGGACAGGGGGCGACTATGGCTACACCTTC. Its translation: CASSGTGGDYGYTF.

V gene TRBV7-8 combines with J gene TRBJ2-1; D unclear. V lost 5 bases to trimming and J lost 6 bases, with 20 bases between them. CDR3 length equals 16 residues. Germline CDR1 reads SGHVS; CDR2 reads FQNEAQ. CDR3 amino acids: CASSHLRWGSSNEQFF. The CDR3 nucleotides read TGTGCCAGCAGCCACTTACGATGGGGTAGCAGCAATGAGCAGTTCTTC.

This clonotype was observed a few times. This sequence joins TRBV9 and TRBJ1-5; D remains unclear. V lost 2 bases and J lost 8, with 14 bases in between. Germline V gives CDR1 SGDLS, CDR2 YYNGEE. The CDR3 contains 14 residues. CDR3 nucleotides: TGTGCCAGCAGCGTTGGGCCCAGCCATGAGCCCCAGCATTTT. Translation: CASSVGPSHEPQHF.